The rows below give T cell receptor beta chains drawn from one sample of a study of T cell responses to AZD1222 COVID-19 vaccine. The table came from immunoSEQ multiplex PCR; TCRdb's copy has only in-frame clones and leaves some out. The sample comprises around 150,000 clones, approximately 90% of which are singletons, and around 3.1% rests with the top ten. The source material was peripheral blood, sampled 28 days after the second AZD1222 dose. Every receptor here comes from an adult who received the AZD1222 COVID-19 vaccine. The CDR3 runs from the conserved cysteine through the conserved F or W. A D gene is named only where the DNA matches it firmly. Not every row has a clone size; where given, it reads once, few, many or a size class.

-,TRBD1,TRBJ1-2,TRBV6-5,CASSFDRVYGYTF,TGTGCCAGCAGTTTCGACAGGGTCTATGGCTACACCTTC
-,-,TRBJ2-1,TRBV5-1,CASSLDPGGNEQFF,TGCGCCAGCAGCTTGGACCCCGGGGGCAATGAGCAGTTCTTC
-,TRBD2,TRBJ2-1,TRBV20-1,CSASPHSGRGYNEQFF,TGCAGTGCTAGTCCACATAGCGGGAGGGGTTACAATGAGCAGTTCTTC
-,TRBD2,TRBJ2-7,TRBV5-1,CASSPLGAGGYEQYF,TGCGCCAGCAGCCCCCTGGGAGCGGGGGGGTACGAGCAGTACTTC
once,-,TRBJ2-1,TRBV12-3/TRBV12-4,CASSLRSYNEQFF,TGTGCCAGCAGTCTCCGCTCCTACAATGAGCAGTTCTTC
few,-,TRBJ2-7,TRBV7-9,CASSARPGSGGSYEQYF,TGTGCCAGCAGCGCACGACCAGGGTCTGGTGGGTCCTACGAGCAGTACTTC
-,-,TRBJ1-3,TRBV3-1/TRBV3-2,CASSQGGGTSGNTIYF,TGTGCCAGCAGCCAAGGCGGGGGGACCTCTGGAAACACCATATATTTT
-,-,TRBJ2-7,TRBV15,CATSRDRGSSYEQYF,TGTGCCACCAGCAGAGATCGGGGGAGCTCCTACGAGCAGTACTTC
-,TRBD2,TRBJ2-1,TRBV7-9,CASSLSGRFPYNEQFF,TGTGCCAGCAGCCTCAGCGGGAGGTTCCCCTACAATGAGCAGTTCTTC
-,TRBD2,TRBJ2-3,TRBV3-1/TRBV3-2,CASSATSGRARADTQYF,TGTGCCAGCAGCGCAACTAGCGGGAGGGCCAGGGCAGATACGCAGTATTTT
-,-,TRBJ1-1,TRBV29-1,CSANRRGGTEAFF,TGCAGCGCCAATAGGAGGGGTGGCACTGAAGCTTTCTTT
-,-,TRBJ1-3,TRBV30,CAWSPSGPFRGNTIYF,TGTGCCTGGAGCCCCAGCGGGCCGTTTAGGGGAAACACCATATATTTT
few,TRBD1,TRBJ1-5,TRBV6-6,CASSLTGEGQPQHF,TGTGCCAGCAGCTTGACAGGGGAGGGTCAGCCCCAGCATTTT
-,TRBD2,TRBJ2-3,TRBV4-2,CASSQDAGLAGVGTDTQYF,TGTGCCAGCAGCCAAGACGCTGGACTAGCGGGAGTGGGCACAGATACGCAGTATTTT
few,-,TRBJ2-3,TRBV9,CASSVEGIPPDTQYF,TGTGCCAGCAGCGTAGAGGGAATCCCCCCAGATACGCAGTATTTT
-,TRBD1,TRBJ2-7,TRBV5-1,CASSTWTGGGSEQYF,TGCGCCAGCAGCACCTGGACAGGAGGAGGAAGCGAGCAGTACTTC
-,-,TRBJ1-2,TRBV12-3/TRBV12-4,CASSGTGSRRYTF,TGTGCCAGCTCGGGGACTGGCAGCCGACGCTACACCTTC
-,TRBD1,TRBJ1-1,TRBV30,CAWRDRVKTEAFF,TGTGCCTGGAGGGACAGGGTGAAGACTGAAGCTTTCTTT
-,-,TRBJ1-6,TRBV19,CASSDSDESPLHF,TGTGCCAGTAGCGACAGTGACGAATCACCCCTCCACTTT
once,TRBD2,TRBJ2-1,TRBV15,CATSGPTSGAYNEQFF,TGTGCCACCAGCGGTCCGACTAGCGGGGCGTACAATGAGCAGTTCTTC
-,TRBD1,TRBJ1-6,TRBV3-1/TRBV3-2,CASSLGQINSPLHF,TGTGCCAGCAGCCTGGGACAGATTAATTCACCCCTCCACTTT
-,-,TRBJ2-1,TRBV6-5,CASRQSSYNEQFF,TGTGCCAGCAGGCAGTCGTCCTACAATGAGCAGTTCTTC
once,-,TRBJ2-4,TRBV21-1,CASSQVRGPIAKNIQYF,TGTGCCAGCAGCCAAGTCAGGGGTCCTATAGCCAAAAACATTCAGTACTTC
-,-,TRBJ1-1,TRBV12-5,CASVGSAEAFF,TGTGCTAGTGTTGGTTCCGCTGAAGCTTTCTTT
-,-,TRBJ1-2,TRBV6-5,CASSYTGPPYGYTF,TGTGCCAGCAGTTACACCGGCCCGCCCTATGGCTACACCTTC
few,-,TRBJ1-5,TRBV15,CATSRPGLDQPQHF,TGTGCCACCAGCAGGCCCGGCCTCGATCAGCCCCAGCATTTT
-,TRBD1,TRBJ1-2,TRBV27,CASSLSAGGGYGYTF,TGTGCCAGCAGTTTATCCGCAGGGGGCGGCTATGGCTACACCTTC
-,TRBD2,TRBJ2-2,TRBV6-2/TRBV6-3,CASSYAAGTSGRNTGELFF,TGTGCCAGCAGTTACGCCGCCGGGACTAGCGGGAGAAACACCGGGGAGCTGTTTTTT
-,-,TRBJ1-2,TRBV6-5,CAVRLGTRSYGYTF,TGTGCCGTACGACTGGGAACTCGGTCCTATGGCTACACCTTC
-,TRBD2,TRBJ2-7,TRBV6-5,CASSLTSGYEQYF,TGTGCCAGCAGTTTAACTAGCGGCTACGAGCAGTACTTC
few,-,TRBJ1-1,TRBV3-1/TRBV3-2,CASSQVAGNTEAFF,TGTGCCAGCAGCCAAGTAGCCGGGAACACTGAAGCTTTCTTT
-,TRBD2,TRBJ2-2,TRBV10-3,CAISEGRTSGARPNTGELFF,TGTGCCATCAGTGAGGGGAGGACTAGCGGGGCCCGCCCGAACACCGGGGAGCTGTTTTTT
-,-,TRBJ2-3,TRBV29-1,CSVDTPSDTQYF,TGCAGCGTTGATACACCCTCAGATACGCAGTATTTT
once,-,TRBJ2-7,TRBV5-4,CASRTSGIPYYEQYF,TGTGCCAGCAGGACCTCAGGAATCCCATACTACGAGCAGTACTTC
-,-,TRBJ1-6,TRBV20-1,CSARDSPLHF,TGCAGTGCTAGAGATTCACCCCTCCACTTT
-,-,TRBJ1-1,TRBV14,CASSQRLATNTEAFF,TGTGCCAGCAGCCAGCGATTGGCAACTAACACTGAAGCTTTCTTT
-,TRBD1,TRBJ1-2,TRBV19,CASTSAGGYGYTF,TGTGCCAGTACATCCGCAGGGGGGTATGGCTACACCTTC
-,TRBD1,TRBJ1-1,TRBV10-3,CAISGRDRALNTEAFF,TGTGCCATCAGCGGTAGGGACAGGGCCTTGAACACTGAAGCTTTCTTT
-,TRBD1,TRBJ1-5,TRBV7-2,CASSLDGTGDQPQHF,TGTGCCAGCAGCTTAGATGGGACAGGCGACCAGCCCCAGCATTTT
-,-,TRBJ2-1,TRBV27,CASSLSAGNGNEQFF,TGTGCCAGCAGTTTATCCGCAGGGAATGGGAATGAGCAGTTCTTC
-,-,TRBJ1-5,TRBV6-6,CASSQGGNQPQHF,TGTGCCAGCAGTCAGGGAGGGAATCAGCCCCAGCATTTT
-,-,TRBJ1-1,TRBV6-5,CASSYSTGVVTEAFF,TGTGCCAGCAGTTACTCGACGGGGGTCGTCACTGAAGCTTTCTTT
-,TRBD2,TRBJ2-7,TRBV4-1,CASSQEDSGTHYEQYF,TGCGCCAGCAGCCAAGAGGATAGCGGGACCCATTACGAGCAGTACTTC
-,TRBD1,TRBJ1-5,TRBV5-6,CASSWDRTIRPQHF,TGTGCCAGCAGCTGGGACAGGACGATAAGGCCCCAGCATTTT
-,-,TRBJ2-7,TRBV6-5,CASTGQSSYEQYF,TGTGCCAGCACGGGGCAGAGCTCCTACGAGCAGTACTTC
-,TRBD1,TRBJ2-7,TRBV7-9,CASSLQPGQGILTTGEQYF,TGTGCCAGCAGTCTCCAACCGGGACAGGGAATATTAACTACGGGGGAGCAGTACTTC
-,TRBD1,TRBJ1-2,TRBV29-1,CSVEAGQGRNGYTF,TGCAGCGTTGAAGCGGGACAGGGACGGAATGGCTACACCTTC
-,-,TRBJ2-1,TRBV4-1,CASSQVEGNLNEQFF,TGCGCCAGCAGCCAAGTGGAGGGGAATCTCAATGAGCAGTTCTTC
-,TRBD2,TRBJ2-1,TRBV11-2,CASSLAGGRYNEQFF,TGTGCCAGCAGCTTAGCGGGAGGGCGGTACAATGAGCAGTTCTTC
-,TRBD2,TRBJ2-7,TRBV5-6,CASSFLAGGPSYEQYF,TGTGCCAGCAGCTTTCTAGCGGGAGGGCCGTCGTACGAGCAGTACTTC
-,-,TRBJ2-3,TRBV27,CASSLGLLRTDTQYF,TGTGCCAGCAGTTTAGGACTCCTCCGCACAGATACGCAGTATTTT
once,TRBD1,TRBJ1-2,TRBV12-3/TRBV12-4,CASRQGANYGYTF,TGTGCCAGCAGACAGGGGGCCAACTATGGCTACACCTTC
few,-,TRBJ2-3,TRBV7-9,CASSSPGVATDTQYF,TGTGCCAGCAGCTCTCCGGGGGTAGCAACAGATACGCAGTATTTT
once,TRBD2,TRBJ2-2,TRBV18,CASSPSTGGGELFF,TGTGCCAGCTCACCATCTACGGGAGGCGGGGAGCTGTTTTTT
-,TRBD2,TRBJ2-7,TRBV6-5,CASCFLADPSYEQYF,TGTGCCAGCTGTTTTCTAGCGGATCCTTCCTACGAGCAGTACTTC